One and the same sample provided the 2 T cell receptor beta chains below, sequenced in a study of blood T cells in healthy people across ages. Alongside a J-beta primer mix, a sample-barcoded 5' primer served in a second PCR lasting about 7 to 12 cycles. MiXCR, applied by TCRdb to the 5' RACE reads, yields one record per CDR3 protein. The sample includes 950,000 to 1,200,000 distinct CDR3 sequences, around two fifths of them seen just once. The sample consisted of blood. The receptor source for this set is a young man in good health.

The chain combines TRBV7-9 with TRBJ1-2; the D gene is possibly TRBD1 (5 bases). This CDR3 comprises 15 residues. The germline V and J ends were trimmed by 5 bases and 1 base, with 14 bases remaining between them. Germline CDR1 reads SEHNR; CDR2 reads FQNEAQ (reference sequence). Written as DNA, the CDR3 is TGTGCCAGCAGCCCGAAGGCAGGGAATAACTATGGCTACACCTTC. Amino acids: CASSPKAGNNYGYTF.

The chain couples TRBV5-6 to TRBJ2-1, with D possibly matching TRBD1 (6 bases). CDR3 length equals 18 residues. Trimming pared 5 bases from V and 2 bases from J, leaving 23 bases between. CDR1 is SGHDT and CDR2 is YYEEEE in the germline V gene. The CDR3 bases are TGTGCCAGCAGTCCCTATCCTGGCAGGGGTCCAGCCTACAATGAGCAGTTCTTC. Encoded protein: CASSPYPGRGPAYNEQFF.